Given below is one TCR beta chain in context. The antigen is undetermined. Naive CD8 cells, CD45RO-negative and positively selected for CCR7, excluded terminally differentiated effector memory CD45RA+ cells. The donor population consisted of healthy HIV-negative adults with no recent acute infections or vaccinations. V lost 5 bases and J 1 base, leaving 17 bases between the germline ends. This CDR3 contains 16 residues. Germline V gives CDR1 MGHRA, CDR2 YSYEKL. The input for sorted-subset replicate PCRs was around 0.2 ug DNA, around 27,000 T cell genomes. The data were produced by immunoSEQ multiplex PCR, yet TCRdb's version contains in-frame clones alone and is incomplete. The sample includes 1.5 million to 2.5 million clones, approximately 95% of them seen just once. The record originates from a study of shared clonotypes between healthy human individuals. Findings and caveats of the study: About 5% of naive CD4 clonotypes were shared across four donors. Memory subsets had estimated richness that was generally smaller than that of naive subsets.

The sequenced material came from naive CD8+ T cells sorted from blood. This chain uses TRBV4-1 with TRBJ1-1; tentative D call: TRBD1 (6 bases). This TCR was recovered from a man in his late teens or twenties in good health. CDR3 bases: TGCGCCAGCAGCACCCCGGCAGGGGAGGAGAACACTGAAGCTTTCTTT. Translating it yields CASSTPAGEENTEAFF.